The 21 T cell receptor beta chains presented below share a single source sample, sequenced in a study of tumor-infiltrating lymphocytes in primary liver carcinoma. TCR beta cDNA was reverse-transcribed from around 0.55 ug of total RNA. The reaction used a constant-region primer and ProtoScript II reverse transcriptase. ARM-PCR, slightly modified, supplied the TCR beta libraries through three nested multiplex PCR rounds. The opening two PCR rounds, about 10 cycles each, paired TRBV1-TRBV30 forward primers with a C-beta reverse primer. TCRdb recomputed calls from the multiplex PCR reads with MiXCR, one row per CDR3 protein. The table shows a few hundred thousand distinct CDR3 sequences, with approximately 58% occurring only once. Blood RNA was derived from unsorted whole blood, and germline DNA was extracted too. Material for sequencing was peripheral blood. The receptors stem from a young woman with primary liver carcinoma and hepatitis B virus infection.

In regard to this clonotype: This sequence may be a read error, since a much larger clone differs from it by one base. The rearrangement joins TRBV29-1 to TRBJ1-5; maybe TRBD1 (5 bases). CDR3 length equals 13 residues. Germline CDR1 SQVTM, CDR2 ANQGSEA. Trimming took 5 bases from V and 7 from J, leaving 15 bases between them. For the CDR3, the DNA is TGCAGCGTTATACAGGAGTTTGGACAGCCCCAGCATTTT. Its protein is CSVIQEFGQPQHF.

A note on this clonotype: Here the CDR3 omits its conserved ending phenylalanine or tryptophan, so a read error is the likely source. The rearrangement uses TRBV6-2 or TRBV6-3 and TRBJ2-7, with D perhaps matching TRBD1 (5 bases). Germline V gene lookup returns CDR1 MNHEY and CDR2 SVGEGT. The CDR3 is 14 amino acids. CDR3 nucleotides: TGTGCCAGCAGTTCGACAGTTTCTTCCTACAAGCAGTACCTC. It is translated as CASSSTVSSYKQYL.

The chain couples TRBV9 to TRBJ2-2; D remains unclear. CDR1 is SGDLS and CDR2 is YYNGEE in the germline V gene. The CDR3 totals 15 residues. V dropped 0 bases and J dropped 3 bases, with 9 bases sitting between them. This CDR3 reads CASSVVEDDTGELFF. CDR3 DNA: TGTGCCAGCAGCGTAGTTGAGGATGACACCGGGGAGCTGTTTTTT.

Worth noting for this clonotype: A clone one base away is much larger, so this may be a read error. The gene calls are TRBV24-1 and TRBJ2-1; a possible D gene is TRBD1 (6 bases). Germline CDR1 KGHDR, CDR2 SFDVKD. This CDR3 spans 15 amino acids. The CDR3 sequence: CATRGKDSTYNEEFF. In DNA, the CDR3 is TGTGCCACCAGGGGAAAGGACAGCACCTACAATGAGGAGTTCTTC.

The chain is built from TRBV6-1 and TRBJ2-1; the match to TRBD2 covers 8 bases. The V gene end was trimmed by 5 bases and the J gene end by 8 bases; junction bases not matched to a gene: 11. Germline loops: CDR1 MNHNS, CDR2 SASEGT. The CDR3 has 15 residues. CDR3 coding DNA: TGTGCCAGCAGTTTTAGCGGGATGGCCGCTGATGAGCAGTTCTTC. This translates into CASSFSGMAADEQFF.

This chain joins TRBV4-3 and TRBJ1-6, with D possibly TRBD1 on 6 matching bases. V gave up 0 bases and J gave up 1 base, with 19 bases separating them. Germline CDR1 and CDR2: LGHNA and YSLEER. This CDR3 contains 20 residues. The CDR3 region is CASSQDLQGQGSSYNSPLHF. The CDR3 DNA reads TGCGCCAGCAGCCAAGATCTCCAAGGGCAGGGGTCGTCCTATAATTCACCCCTCCACTTT.

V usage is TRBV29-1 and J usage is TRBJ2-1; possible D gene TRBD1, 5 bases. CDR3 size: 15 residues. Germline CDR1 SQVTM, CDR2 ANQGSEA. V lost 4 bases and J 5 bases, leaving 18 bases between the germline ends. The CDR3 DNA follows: TGCAGCGTTGGACTCTGGGGCTACACCGACAATGAGCAGTTCTTC. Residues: CSVGLWGYTDNEQFF.

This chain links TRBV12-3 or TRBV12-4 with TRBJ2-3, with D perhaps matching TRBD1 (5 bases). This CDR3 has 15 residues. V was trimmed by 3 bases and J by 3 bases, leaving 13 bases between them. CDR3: CASSLNVGATDTQYF. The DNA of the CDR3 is TGTGCCAGCAGTTTGAACGTTGGGGCTACAGATACGCAGTATTTT.

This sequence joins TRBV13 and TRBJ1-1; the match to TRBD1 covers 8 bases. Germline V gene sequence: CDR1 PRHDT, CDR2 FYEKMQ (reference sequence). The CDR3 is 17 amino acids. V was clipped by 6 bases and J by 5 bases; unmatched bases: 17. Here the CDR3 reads CASSLQGVRRTGTEAFF. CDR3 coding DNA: TGTGCCAGCAGTTTACAGGGGGTAAGGCGAACAGGGACTGAAGCTTTCTTT.

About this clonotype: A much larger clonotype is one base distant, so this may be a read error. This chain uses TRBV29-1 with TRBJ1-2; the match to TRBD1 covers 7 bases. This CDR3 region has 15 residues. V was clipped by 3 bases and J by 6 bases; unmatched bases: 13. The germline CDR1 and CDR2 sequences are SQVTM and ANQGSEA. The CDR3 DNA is TGCAGCGTTGATAGGACAGGCCTTGACAACAATGGCTACACCTTC. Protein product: CSVDRTGLDNNGYTF.

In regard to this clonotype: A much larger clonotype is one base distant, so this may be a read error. CDR3 nucleotide sequence: TGTGCCAGCAGGGCGGGCTTTGAAGAGACCCAGTACTTC. Translated: CASRAGFEETQYF. The V and J genes are TRBV6-5 and TRBJ2-5, with D tentatively TRBD2 (5 bases). The V gene's germline CDR1 is MNHEY and CDR2 SVGAGI. V was cut by 6 bases and J by 3 bases, with 11 bases left in between. The CDR3 is made up of 13 amino acids.

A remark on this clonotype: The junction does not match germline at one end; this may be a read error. CDR3 coding DNA: TGCTCCAGCAGCCAAGATCTCGCGGCTGAAGCTTTCTTT. It is translated as CSSSQDLAAEAFF. The gene calls are TRBV4-1 and TRBJ1-1; D remains unclear. This CDR3 region has 13 residues. CDR1 and CDR2 (germline): MGHRA, YSYEKL.

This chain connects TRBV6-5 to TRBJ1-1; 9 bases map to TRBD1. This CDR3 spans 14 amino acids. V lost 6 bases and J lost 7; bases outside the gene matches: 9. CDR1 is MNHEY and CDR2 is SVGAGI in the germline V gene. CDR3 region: CASRETGGLNEAFF. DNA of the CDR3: TGTGCCAGCAGGGAAACAGGGGGCTTGAATGAAGCTTTCTTT.

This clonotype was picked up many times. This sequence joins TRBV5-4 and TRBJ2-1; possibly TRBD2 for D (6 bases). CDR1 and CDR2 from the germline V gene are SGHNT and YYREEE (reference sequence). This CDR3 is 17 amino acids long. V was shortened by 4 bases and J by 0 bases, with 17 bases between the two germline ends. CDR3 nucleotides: TGTGCCAGCAGCCGAAAAAACGCGGGGACCTCCTACAATGAGCAGTTCTTC. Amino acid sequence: CASSRKNAGTSYNEQFF.

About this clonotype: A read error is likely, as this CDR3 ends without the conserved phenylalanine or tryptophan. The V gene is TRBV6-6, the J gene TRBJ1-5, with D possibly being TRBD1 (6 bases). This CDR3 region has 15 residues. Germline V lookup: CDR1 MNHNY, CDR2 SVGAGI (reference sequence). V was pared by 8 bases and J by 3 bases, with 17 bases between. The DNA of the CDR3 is TGTGCCAGCTACCTCGCAGGGGCTCCCAATCAGCCCCAGCATCTT. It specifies CASYLAGAPNQPQHL.

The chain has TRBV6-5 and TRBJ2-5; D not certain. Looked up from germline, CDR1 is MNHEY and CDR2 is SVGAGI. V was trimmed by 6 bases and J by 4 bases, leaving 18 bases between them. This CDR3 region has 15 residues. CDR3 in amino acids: CASRRDLGRIETQYF. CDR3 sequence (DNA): TGTGCCAGCAGACGTGACTTAGGACGGATAGAGACCCAGTACTTC.

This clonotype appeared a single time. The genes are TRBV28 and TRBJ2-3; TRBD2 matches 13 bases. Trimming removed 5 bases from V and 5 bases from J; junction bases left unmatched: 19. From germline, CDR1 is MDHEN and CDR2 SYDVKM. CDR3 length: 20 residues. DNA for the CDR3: TGTGCCAGCAGTCTAGGGGACAGGGAAAGGACTAGCGGGAGATTAGATACGCAGTATTTT. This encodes CASSLGDRERTSGRLDTQYF.

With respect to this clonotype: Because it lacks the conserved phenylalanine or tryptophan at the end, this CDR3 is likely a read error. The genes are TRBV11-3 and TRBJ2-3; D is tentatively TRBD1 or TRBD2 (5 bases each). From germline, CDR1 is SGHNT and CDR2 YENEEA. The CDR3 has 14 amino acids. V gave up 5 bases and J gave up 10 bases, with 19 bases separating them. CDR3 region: CASSLGTPMAPQYL. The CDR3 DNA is TGTGCCAGCAGCCTTGGGACGCCGATGGCGCCGCAGTATCTT.

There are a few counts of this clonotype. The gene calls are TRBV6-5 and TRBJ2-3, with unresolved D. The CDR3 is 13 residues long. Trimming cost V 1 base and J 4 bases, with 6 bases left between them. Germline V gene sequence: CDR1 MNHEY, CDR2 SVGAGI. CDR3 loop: CASSYFPADTQYF. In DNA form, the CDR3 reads TGTGCCAGCAGTTACTTTCCTGCAGATACGCAGTATTTT.

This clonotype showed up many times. CDR3 bases: TGTGCCAGCAGCTTAGTTCCCGAATTAGCGGGACTTCGAAGCACAGATACGCAGTATTTT. As protein: CASSLVPELAGLRSTDTQYF. The chain has TRBV11-2 and TRBJ2-3; 8 nucleotides line up with TRBD2. Trimming took 1 base from V and 0 from J; bases not matched to a gene: 15. The germline gives CDR1 SGHAT, CDR2 FQNNGV. The CDR3 has 20 residues.

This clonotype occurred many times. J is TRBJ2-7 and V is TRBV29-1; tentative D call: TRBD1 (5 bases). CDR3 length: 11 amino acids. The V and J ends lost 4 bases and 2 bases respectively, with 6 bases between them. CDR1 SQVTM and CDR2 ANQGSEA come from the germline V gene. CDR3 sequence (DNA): TGCAGCGTTGGACAGCCCTACGAGCAGTACTTC. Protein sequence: CSVGQPYEQYF.